These 21 T cell receptor beta chains were sequenced from one sample in a study of T cell repertoires in cytomegalovirus infection. Their cognate antigens are unknown. From the reads, TCRdb called clonotypes with MiXCR, one entry per CDR3 protein. The data show some 130,000 distinct CDR3 sequences, roughly a third seen once. Material: CD8+ T cells from cultured PBMCs, obtained from culture after CMV antigen stimulation. These receptors all stem from a human donor in good health (CMV status not recorded). Some clones in this sample may be carry-over from other donors' samples.

The table lists this clonotype with a few counts. The rearrangement uses TRBV4-1 and TRBJ2-7; D perhaps matches TRBD1 (5 bases). CDR1 and CDR2 from the germline V gene are MGHRA and YSYEKL. The CDR3 consists of 14 residues. With 2 bases removed from V and 3 bases from J, the gap between germline ends came to 11 bases. The CDR3 DNA sequence: TGCGCCAGCAGCCAATCCCAAGGGGACTACGAGCAGTACTTC. Protein product: CASSQSQGDYEQYF.

A few counts support this clonotype. The V call is TRBV5-1, the J call TRBJ1-1; weak D call: TRBD1 (5 bases). Germline CDR1 reads SGHRS; CDR2 reads YFSETQ. V lost 0 bases and J lost 5, with 17 bases in between. The CDR3 extends over 16 amino acids. CDR3 bases: TGCGCCAGCAGCTTGGCCTCTTCTTGGGAGGGGACTGAAGCTTTCTTT. The encoded protein is CASSLASSWEGTEAFF.

V and J are TRBV9 and TRBJ1-2; D not resolved. CDR3 length equals 14 residues. The germline V and J ends were trimmed by 4 bases and 2 bases, with 12 bases remaining between them. The germline V gene encodes CDR1 SGDLS and CDR2 YYNGEE. The CDR3 nucleotides read TGTGCCAGCAGCCCTCAGTCTCAAAACTATGGCTACACCTTC. It is translated as CASSPQSQNYGYTF.

The chain joins TRBV11-2 to TRBJ2-1; D gene ambiguous. Germline V gives CDR1 SGHAT, CDR2 FQNNGV. V lost 3 bases, J lost 7 bases, and 19 bases lay in between. This CDR3 has 16 amino acids. CDR3 in amino acids: CASSLGSGLTGNEQFF. For the CDR3, the DNA is TGTGCCAGCAGCTTGGGATCGGGCCTCACCGGGAATGAGCAGTTCTTC.

This clonotype was counted ten times or more. The gene calls are TRBV7-2 and TRBJ2-3, with D uncertain. Trimming removed 5 bases from V and 7 bases from J, with 7 bases in between. In germline, CDR1 is SGHTA, CDR2 FQGNSA. There are 11 residues in the CDR3. CDR3 amino acids: CASSQDNTQYF. CDR3 nucleotide sequence: TGTGCCAGCAGCCAAGATAATACGCAGTATTTT.

This clonotype was detected many times. V gene TRBV7-6 combines with J gene TRBJ2-3; 13 bases line up with TRBD2. V was pared by 0 bases and J by 4 bases, with 10 bases of the junction left unmatched. The length of the CDR3 is 19 residues. The germline CDR1 and CDR2 sequences are SGHVS and FNYEAQ. As DNA, the CDR3 is TGTGCCAGCAGCTTAGCAACCTACGGACTAGCGGGGGCTGCAGATACGCAGTATTTT. Its protein is CASSLATYGLAGAADTQYF.

The genes are TRBV5-1 and TRBJ2-7; a possible D gene is TRBD1 (5 bases). With 4 bases removed from V and 1 base from J, the gap between germline ends came to 15 bases. Germline CDR1 reads SGHRS; CDR2 reads YFSETQ. CDR3 length equals 15 residues. CDR3: CASSATPGSSYEQYF. As DNA, the CDR3 is TGCGCCAGCAGCGCAACACCAGGGTCTTCCTACGAGCAGTACTTC.

The rearrangement uses TRBV27 and TRBJ2-1; D possibly corresponds to TRBD2 (5 bases). Per germline, CDR1 MNHEY and CDR2 SMNVEV (reference sequence). The CDR3 has 11 residues. V dropped 6 bases and J dropped 9 bases, with 9 bases sitting between them. The CDR3 loop is CASSTGIEQFF. Here the CDR3 DNA reads TGTGCCAGCAGCACCGGGATTGAGCAGTTCTTC.

The chain uses TRBV6-2 or TRBV6-3 and TRBJ2-2; D tentatively fits TRBD1 or TRBD2 (5 bases each). Looked up from germline, CDR1 is MNHEY and CDR2 is SVGEGT. V was trimmed by 5 bases and J by 1 base, leaving 8 bases between them. CDR3 length equals 14 residues. CDR3 DNA: TGTGCCAGCAGTGGGACCCAGAACACCGGGGAGCTGTTTTTT. Residues: CASSGTQNTGELFF.

This clonotype occurred a few times. The chain carries TRBV6-1 and TRBJ2-1; 8 bases fit TRBD2. Germline CDR1 is MNHNS and CDR2 is SASEGT. Trimming cost V 3 bases and J 5 bases; bases outside gene matches: 6. This CDR3 has 15 amino acids. The CDR3 spells CASSDFYSGDNEQFF. In DNA form, the CDR3 reads TGTGCCAGCAGTGATTTTTATAGCGGGGACAATGAGCAGTTCTTC.

This clonotype was counted between two and nine times. This chain links TRBV27 with TRBJ2-1; D assignment may be TRBD1 or TRBD2 (5 bases each). The CDR3 sequence is 15 residues long. In germline, CDR1 is MNHEY, CDR2 SMNVEV (reference sequence). V lost 3 bases to trimming and J lost 0 bases, with 9 bases between them. The CDR3 bases are TGTGCCAGCAGTTTGGGGGTGAGCTCCTACAATGAGCAGTTCTTC. Its translation: CASSLGVSSYNEQFF.

This clonotype was observed a single time. A much larger clone lies one base from this, so it may be a read error. This sequence joins TRBV14 and TRBJ2-4; no firm D call. Germline loops: CDR1 SGHDN, CDR2 FVKESK. The CDR3 extends over 13 amino acids. V lost 2 bases to trimming and J lost 11 bases, with 13 bases between them. The DNA for the CDR3 is TGTGCCAGCAGCCAATCACCAGTGGGCTTTCAGTACTTC. Its protein is CASSQSPVGFQYF.

The chain carries TRBV9 and TRBJ1-1; D is undetermined. Germline lookup yields CDR1 SGDLS and CDR2 YYNGEE. The CDR3 runs to 13 residues. V gave up 3 bases and J gave up 0 bases, with 6 bases separating them. The CDR3 DNA reads as TGTGCCAGCAGCGCGGGAGTGAACACTGAAGCTTTCTTT. Protein: CASSAGVNTEAFF.

This clonotype showed up just a few times. J is TRBJ1-5 and V is TRBV11-2; maybe TRBD1 (5 bases). Trimming removed 3 bases from V and 0 bases from J, with 15 bases in between. Germline V lookup: CDR1 SGHAT, CDR2 FQNNGV. The CDR3 spans 17 residues. CDR3 residues: CASSLTASPYSNQPQHF. In DNA, the CDR3 is TGTGCCAGCAGCTTGACAGCCTCGCCGTATAGCAATCAGCCCCAGCATTTT. The entire variable domain, with the rest obtained from reference TRBV11-2 and TRBJ1-5, is as follows: EAGVAQSPRYKIIEKRQSVAFWCNPISGHATLYWYQQILGQGPKLLIQFQNNGVVDDSQLPKDRFSAERLKGVDSTLKIQPAKLEDSAVYLCASSLTASPYSNQPQHFGDGTRLSIL.

By share, this clonotype counts as medium-sized (0.01 to 0.1%). The chain couples TRBV19 to TRBJ1-5, with a weak D call TRBD1 (5 bases). The V gene's germline CDR1 is LNHDA and CDR2 SQIVND (reference sequence). Deletions cut 10 bases from V and 0 bases from J, with 19 bases between. The CDR3 spans 16 residues. In DNA form, the CDR3 reads TGTGCCACCACAACGTACGGGGGATATAGCAATCAGCCCCAGCATTTT. This gives the protein CATTTYGGYSNQPQHF. The full variable domain, in which reference TRBV19 and TRBJ1-5 provide the parts outside the CDR3, is DGGITQSPKYLFRKEGQNVTLSCEQNLNHDAMYWYRQDPGQGLRLIYYSQIVNDFQKGDIAEGYSVSREKKESFPLTVTSAQKNPTAFYLCATTTYGGYSNQPQHFGDGTRLSIL.

Many counts were recorded for this clonotype. J is TRBJ2-2 and V is TRBV7-2; D is perhaps TRBD2 (5 bases). The germline V and J ends were trimmed by 3 bases and 2 bases, with 7 bases remaining between them. This CDR3 contains 14 residues. Germline lookup yields CDR1 SGHTA and CDR2 FQGNSA. In DNA, the CDR3 is TGTGCCAGCAGCTTCTCGGGAAACACCGGGGAGCTGTTTTTT. Protein: CASSFSGNTGELFF.

The CDR3 spells CASSQRGDLNTEAFF. The CDR3 bases are TGTGCCAGTAGCCAGCGGGGGGACCTGAACACTGAAGCTTTCTTT. This sequence joins TRBV19 and TRBJ1-1, with D possibly TRBD1 on 5 matching bases. The V gene lost 6 bases and the J gene lost 0 bases, with 14 bases spanning the gap. Germline CDR1 LNHDA, CDR2 SQIVND (reference sequence). This CDR3 is built from 15 residues.

This clonotype was seen repeatedly, ten times or more. The gene calls are TRBV15 and TRBJ1-1; no clear D. The CDR3 length is 13 residues. Germline V gene lookup returns CDR1 LNHNV and CDR2 YYDKDF (reference sequence). Between the trimmed V and J ends, which lost 0 bases and 0 bases, there was a span of 2 bases. CDR3 sequence: CATSRDMNTEAFF. Written as DNA, the CDR3 is TGTGCCACCAGCAGAGATATGAACACTGAAGCTTTCTTT.

This chain connects TRBV20-1 to TRBJ1-1; no reliable D call. CDR1 and CDR2 (germline): DFQATT, SNEGSKA (reference sequence). The germline V and J ends were trimmed by 3 bases and 4 bases, with 9 bases remaining between them. The CDR3 is made up of 12 amino acids. This chain's CDR3 is CSARGWGTEAFF. The CDR3 DNA sequence: TGCAGTGCTAGGGGCTGGGGCACTGAAGCTTTCTTT.

This chain links TRBV4-1 with TRBJ2-1; the D is unclear. This CDR3 has 14 amino acids. V lost 3 bases and J lost 4, with 10 bases in between. Per germline, CDR1 MGHRA and CDR2 YSYEKL. The CDR3: CASSQPSGYNEQFF. The DNA of the CDR3 is TGCGCCAGCAGCCAGCCCTCAGGATACAATGAGCAGTTCTTC.

The chain links TRBV28 to TRBJ2-7; 11 bases map to TRBD2. This CDR3 has 17 amino acids. Trimming cost V 3 bases and J 0 bases; bases outside gene matches: 7. Per the germline V gene, CDR1 is MDHEN and CDR2 is SYDVKM. The CDR3 region is CASSFHLAGGSSYEQYF. CDR3 sequence (DNA): TGTGCCAGCAGTTTCCATTTAGCGGGGGGGAGCTCCTACGAGCAGTACTTC. The variable domain in full, completed from reference TRBV28 and TRBJ2-7, reads DVKVTQSSRYLVKRTGEKVFLECVQDMDHENMFWYRQDPGLGLRLIYFSYDVKMKEKGDIPEGYSVSREKKERFSLILESASTNQTSMYLCASSFHLAGGSSYEQYFGPGTRLTVT.